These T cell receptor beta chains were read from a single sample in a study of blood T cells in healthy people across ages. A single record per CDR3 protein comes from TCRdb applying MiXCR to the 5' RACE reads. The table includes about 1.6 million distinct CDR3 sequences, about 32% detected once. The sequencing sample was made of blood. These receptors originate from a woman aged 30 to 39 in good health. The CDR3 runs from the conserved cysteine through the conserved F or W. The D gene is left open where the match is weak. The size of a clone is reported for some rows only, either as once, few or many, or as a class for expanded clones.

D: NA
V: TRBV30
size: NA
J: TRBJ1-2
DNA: TGTGCCTGGGAAAGAGGGGACTATGGCTACACCTTC
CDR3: CAWERGDYGYTF

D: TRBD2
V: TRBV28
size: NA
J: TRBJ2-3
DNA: TGTGCCAGCCTAACCGGGGGGAAGGTGTTTGATACGCAGTATTTT
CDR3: CASLTGGKVFDTQYF

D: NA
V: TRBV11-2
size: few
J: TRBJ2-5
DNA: TGTGCCAGCCTGGGGGGGCTAGAAAAGACCCAGTACTTC
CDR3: CASLGGLEKTQYF

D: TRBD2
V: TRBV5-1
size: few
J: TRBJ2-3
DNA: TGCGCCAGCAGCCCCTATCTAGCGGAAATGAGCACAGATACGCAGTATTTT
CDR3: CASSPYLAEMSTDTQYF

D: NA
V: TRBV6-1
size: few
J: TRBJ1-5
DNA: TGTGCCAGCAGGAATCAGGGAAGGTTTCAGCCCCAGCATTTT
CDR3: CASRNQGRFQPQHF

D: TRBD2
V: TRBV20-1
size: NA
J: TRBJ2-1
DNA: TGCAGTGCTAGACAGCTAGCGGGAGCTTACAATGAGCAGTTCTTC
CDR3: CSARQLAGAYNEQFF

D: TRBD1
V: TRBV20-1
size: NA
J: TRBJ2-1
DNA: TGCAGTGCTAGACAGGGACAGGCCTCGACTTACAATGAGCAGTTCTTC
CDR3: CSARQGQASTYNEQFF

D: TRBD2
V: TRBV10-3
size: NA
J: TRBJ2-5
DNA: TGTGCCATCAGTGAGACCGGACTAGCGCCCCAAGAGACCCAGTACTTC
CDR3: CAISETGLAPQETQYF

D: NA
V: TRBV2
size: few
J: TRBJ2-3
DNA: TGTGCCAGCAGTGCGGGACTCATCACAGATACGCAGTATTTT
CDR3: CASSAGLITDTQYF

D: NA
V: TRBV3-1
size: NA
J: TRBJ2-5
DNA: TGTGCCAGCAGCCAGGCGGTAACCCAGTACTTC
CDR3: CASSQAVTQYF

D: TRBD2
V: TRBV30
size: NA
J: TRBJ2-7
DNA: TGTGCCTGGAGTGTCGGAGGGACTAGCTCCTACGAGCAGTACTTC
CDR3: CAWSVGGTSSYEQYF

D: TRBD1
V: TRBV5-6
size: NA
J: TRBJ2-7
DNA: TGTGCCAGCAGCCGAAACAGGGGATTCACCTACGAGCAGTACTTC
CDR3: CASSRNRGFTYEQYF

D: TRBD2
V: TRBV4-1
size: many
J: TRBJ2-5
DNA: TGCGCCAGCAGCCAAGATTCCAGCGGGGGGCCCTATGGGCAGACCCAGTACTTC
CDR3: CASSQDSSGGPYGQTQYF

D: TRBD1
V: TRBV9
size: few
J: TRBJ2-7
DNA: TGTGCCAGCAGCGAGGGACAGGGGTTTGGGCCTTCCTACGAGCAGTACTTC
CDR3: CASSEGQGFGPSYEQYF

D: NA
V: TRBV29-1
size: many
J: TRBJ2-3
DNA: TGCAGCGTTGGTGGAGATACGCAGTATTTT
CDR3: CSVGGDTQYF

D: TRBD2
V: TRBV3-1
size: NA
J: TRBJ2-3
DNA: TGTGCCAGCAGCCAAGGTTCTGCTAGCGGAGATACGCAGTATTTT
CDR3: CASSQGSASGDTQYF

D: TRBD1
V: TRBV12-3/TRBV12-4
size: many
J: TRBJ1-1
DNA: TGTGCCAGCAGCTTAGGGACAGCGAACACTGAAGCTTTCTTT
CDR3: CASSLGTANTEAFF

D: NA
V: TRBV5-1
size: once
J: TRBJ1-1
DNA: TGCGCCAGCAGCCGGGCCACAGGGACGAACACTGAAGCTTTCTTT
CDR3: CASSRATGTNTEAFF

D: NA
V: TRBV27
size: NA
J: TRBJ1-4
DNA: TGTGCCAGCAGGGAAGGGACGGGGAGAAAACTGTTTTTT
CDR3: CASREGTGRKLFF

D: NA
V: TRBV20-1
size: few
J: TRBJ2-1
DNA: TGCAGTGCTCTAACCGACTATGTCAATGAGCAGTTCTTC
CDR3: CSALTDYVNEQFF

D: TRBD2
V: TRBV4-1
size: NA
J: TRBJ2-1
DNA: TGCGCCAGCAGCCGGTCGGCTAGCGGCTACAATGAGCAGTTCTTC
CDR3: CASSRSASGYNEQFF

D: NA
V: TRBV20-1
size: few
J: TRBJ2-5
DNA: TGCAGTGCGCAACTAGGGGGGCAAGAGACCCAGTACTTC
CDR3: CSAQLGGQETQYF

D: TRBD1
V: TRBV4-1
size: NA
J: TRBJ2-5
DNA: TGCGCCAGCAGCCAAAATCTGGCGCATGGACAGGGTATGTACTTC
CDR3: CASSQNLAHGQGMYF

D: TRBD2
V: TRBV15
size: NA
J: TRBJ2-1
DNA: TGTGCCACCAGCAGAGAGGGGGCGGGAGGAAGCCCAGTTGGGAACTACAATGAGCAGTTCTTC
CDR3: CATSREGAGGSPVGNYNEQFF

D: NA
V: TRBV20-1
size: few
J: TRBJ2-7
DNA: TGCAGTGCTGACGACTCCTACAATGAGCAGTACTTC
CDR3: CSADDSYNEQYF

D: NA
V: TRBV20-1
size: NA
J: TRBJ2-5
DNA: TGCAGTGCTAGAGATAAAGAGACCCAGTACTTC
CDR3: CSARDKETQYF

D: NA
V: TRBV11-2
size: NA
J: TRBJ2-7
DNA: TGTGCCAGCAGCTTAGATGGGGGCGCTTCCCACGAGCAGTACTTC
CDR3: CASSLDGGASHEQYF

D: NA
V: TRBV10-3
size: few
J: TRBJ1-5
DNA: TGTGCCATCAGTGATCGTAGTCAGCCCCAGCATTTT
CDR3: CAISDRSQPQHF

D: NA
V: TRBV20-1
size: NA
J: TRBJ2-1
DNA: TGCAGTGCTAGCGAAGGGAAATACGATGAGCAGTTCTTC
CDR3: CSASEGKYDEQFF

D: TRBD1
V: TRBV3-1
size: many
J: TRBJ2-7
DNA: TGTGCCAGCAGCTGGACAGGGGCGCTACAAGGGGACGAGCAGTACTTC
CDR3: CASSWTGALQGDEQYF

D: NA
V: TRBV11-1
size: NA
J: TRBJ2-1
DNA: TGTGCCAGCAGCTTAAAGAGCGCGGATAAGACCCAGTTCTTC
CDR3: CASSLKSADKTQFF

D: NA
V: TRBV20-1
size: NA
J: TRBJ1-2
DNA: TGCAGTGCTAGAGCGACGGGGCGAAACTATGGCTACACCTTC
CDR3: CSARATGRNYGYTF

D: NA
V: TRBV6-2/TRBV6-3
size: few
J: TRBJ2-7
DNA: TGTGCCACCAACCTAGTGGGGTACGAGCAGTACTTC
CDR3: CATNLVGYEQYF

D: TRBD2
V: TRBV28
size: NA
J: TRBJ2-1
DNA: TGTGCCAGCAGCCTTAATGTAGGAGCGGGAAATGAGCAGTTCTTC
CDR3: CASSLNVGAGNEQFF

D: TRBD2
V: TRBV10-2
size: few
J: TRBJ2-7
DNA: TGCGCCAGCACTGCGGGAGGGCCCTACGAGCAGTACTTC
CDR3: CASTAGGPYEQYF

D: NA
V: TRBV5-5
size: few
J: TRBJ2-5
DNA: TGTGCCAGCAACAAGGGGAGGCCCGGGGAGACCCAGTACTTC
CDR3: CASNKGRPGETQYF

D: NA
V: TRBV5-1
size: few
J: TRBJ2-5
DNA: TGCGCCAGCAGCTTGTTTTCGGGGGCCTTAGAGCAGTACTTC
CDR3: CASSLFSGALEQYF

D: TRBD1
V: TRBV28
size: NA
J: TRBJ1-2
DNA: TGTGCCAGCCTGAGGGTGGGGACAGTTAACTATGGCTACACCTTC
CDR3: CASLRVGTVNYGYTF

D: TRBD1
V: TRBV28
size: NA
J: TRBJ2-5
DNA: TGTGCCAGCAGTAACAGGGGGGCAGGGGGACAAGAGACCCAGTACTTC
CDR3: CASSNRGAGGQETQYF

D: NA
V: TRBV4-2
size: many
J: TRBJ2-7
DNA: TGTGCCAGCAGCCAACCGGGACGTAGCTCCTACGAGCAGTACTTC
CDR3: CASSQPGRSSYEQYF

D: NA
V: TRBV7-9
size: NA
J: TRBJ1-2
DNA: TGTGCCAGCAGCTTGTCAAGGGCCACCTATGGCTACACCTTC
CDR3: CASSLSRATYGYTF